The present T cell receptor beta chain was sequenced within a study of metastatic and nonmetastatic thyroid tumors. Study in general: For malignant and benign thyroid patients, tumor or nodule tissue and blood were the sources whose repertoires were compared.

This clone was recorded at least ten times. Its antigen is unknown. The CDR3 is 16 residues long. CDR1 is MGHRA, CDR2 YSYEKL, per germline. V lost 4 bases, J lost 4 bases, and 20 bases lay in between. The study's findings and limits: Reports indicated that malignant thyroid tumors showed significantly higher TCR beta diversity than benign nodules did, in blood and tumor.

No patient received treatment before thyroid surgery. Study processing details: It was from CDR3 differences across clinicopathological groups that a distant-metastasis classifier for papillary thyroid cancer was built. With MiXCR, TCRdb reprocessed the PCR reads. The authors' filters were not applied to this entry. The data contain tens of thousands of clones, about 15% of them seen just once; the ten biggest clones take up about 6.8%. Sequenced material: blood. The chain uses TRBV4-1 and TRBJ2-7; D is possibly TRBD1 (5 bases). The clonotype was recovered from a male donor with papillary thyroid cancer or a benign thyroid nodule (not recorded which). Some clones in this sample may be carry-over from other donors' samples. In DNA, the CDR3 is TGCGCCAGCAGCCGATATCTCGAGGACAAGCTTTACGAGCAGTACTTC. Amino acids: CASSRYLEDKLYEQYF.